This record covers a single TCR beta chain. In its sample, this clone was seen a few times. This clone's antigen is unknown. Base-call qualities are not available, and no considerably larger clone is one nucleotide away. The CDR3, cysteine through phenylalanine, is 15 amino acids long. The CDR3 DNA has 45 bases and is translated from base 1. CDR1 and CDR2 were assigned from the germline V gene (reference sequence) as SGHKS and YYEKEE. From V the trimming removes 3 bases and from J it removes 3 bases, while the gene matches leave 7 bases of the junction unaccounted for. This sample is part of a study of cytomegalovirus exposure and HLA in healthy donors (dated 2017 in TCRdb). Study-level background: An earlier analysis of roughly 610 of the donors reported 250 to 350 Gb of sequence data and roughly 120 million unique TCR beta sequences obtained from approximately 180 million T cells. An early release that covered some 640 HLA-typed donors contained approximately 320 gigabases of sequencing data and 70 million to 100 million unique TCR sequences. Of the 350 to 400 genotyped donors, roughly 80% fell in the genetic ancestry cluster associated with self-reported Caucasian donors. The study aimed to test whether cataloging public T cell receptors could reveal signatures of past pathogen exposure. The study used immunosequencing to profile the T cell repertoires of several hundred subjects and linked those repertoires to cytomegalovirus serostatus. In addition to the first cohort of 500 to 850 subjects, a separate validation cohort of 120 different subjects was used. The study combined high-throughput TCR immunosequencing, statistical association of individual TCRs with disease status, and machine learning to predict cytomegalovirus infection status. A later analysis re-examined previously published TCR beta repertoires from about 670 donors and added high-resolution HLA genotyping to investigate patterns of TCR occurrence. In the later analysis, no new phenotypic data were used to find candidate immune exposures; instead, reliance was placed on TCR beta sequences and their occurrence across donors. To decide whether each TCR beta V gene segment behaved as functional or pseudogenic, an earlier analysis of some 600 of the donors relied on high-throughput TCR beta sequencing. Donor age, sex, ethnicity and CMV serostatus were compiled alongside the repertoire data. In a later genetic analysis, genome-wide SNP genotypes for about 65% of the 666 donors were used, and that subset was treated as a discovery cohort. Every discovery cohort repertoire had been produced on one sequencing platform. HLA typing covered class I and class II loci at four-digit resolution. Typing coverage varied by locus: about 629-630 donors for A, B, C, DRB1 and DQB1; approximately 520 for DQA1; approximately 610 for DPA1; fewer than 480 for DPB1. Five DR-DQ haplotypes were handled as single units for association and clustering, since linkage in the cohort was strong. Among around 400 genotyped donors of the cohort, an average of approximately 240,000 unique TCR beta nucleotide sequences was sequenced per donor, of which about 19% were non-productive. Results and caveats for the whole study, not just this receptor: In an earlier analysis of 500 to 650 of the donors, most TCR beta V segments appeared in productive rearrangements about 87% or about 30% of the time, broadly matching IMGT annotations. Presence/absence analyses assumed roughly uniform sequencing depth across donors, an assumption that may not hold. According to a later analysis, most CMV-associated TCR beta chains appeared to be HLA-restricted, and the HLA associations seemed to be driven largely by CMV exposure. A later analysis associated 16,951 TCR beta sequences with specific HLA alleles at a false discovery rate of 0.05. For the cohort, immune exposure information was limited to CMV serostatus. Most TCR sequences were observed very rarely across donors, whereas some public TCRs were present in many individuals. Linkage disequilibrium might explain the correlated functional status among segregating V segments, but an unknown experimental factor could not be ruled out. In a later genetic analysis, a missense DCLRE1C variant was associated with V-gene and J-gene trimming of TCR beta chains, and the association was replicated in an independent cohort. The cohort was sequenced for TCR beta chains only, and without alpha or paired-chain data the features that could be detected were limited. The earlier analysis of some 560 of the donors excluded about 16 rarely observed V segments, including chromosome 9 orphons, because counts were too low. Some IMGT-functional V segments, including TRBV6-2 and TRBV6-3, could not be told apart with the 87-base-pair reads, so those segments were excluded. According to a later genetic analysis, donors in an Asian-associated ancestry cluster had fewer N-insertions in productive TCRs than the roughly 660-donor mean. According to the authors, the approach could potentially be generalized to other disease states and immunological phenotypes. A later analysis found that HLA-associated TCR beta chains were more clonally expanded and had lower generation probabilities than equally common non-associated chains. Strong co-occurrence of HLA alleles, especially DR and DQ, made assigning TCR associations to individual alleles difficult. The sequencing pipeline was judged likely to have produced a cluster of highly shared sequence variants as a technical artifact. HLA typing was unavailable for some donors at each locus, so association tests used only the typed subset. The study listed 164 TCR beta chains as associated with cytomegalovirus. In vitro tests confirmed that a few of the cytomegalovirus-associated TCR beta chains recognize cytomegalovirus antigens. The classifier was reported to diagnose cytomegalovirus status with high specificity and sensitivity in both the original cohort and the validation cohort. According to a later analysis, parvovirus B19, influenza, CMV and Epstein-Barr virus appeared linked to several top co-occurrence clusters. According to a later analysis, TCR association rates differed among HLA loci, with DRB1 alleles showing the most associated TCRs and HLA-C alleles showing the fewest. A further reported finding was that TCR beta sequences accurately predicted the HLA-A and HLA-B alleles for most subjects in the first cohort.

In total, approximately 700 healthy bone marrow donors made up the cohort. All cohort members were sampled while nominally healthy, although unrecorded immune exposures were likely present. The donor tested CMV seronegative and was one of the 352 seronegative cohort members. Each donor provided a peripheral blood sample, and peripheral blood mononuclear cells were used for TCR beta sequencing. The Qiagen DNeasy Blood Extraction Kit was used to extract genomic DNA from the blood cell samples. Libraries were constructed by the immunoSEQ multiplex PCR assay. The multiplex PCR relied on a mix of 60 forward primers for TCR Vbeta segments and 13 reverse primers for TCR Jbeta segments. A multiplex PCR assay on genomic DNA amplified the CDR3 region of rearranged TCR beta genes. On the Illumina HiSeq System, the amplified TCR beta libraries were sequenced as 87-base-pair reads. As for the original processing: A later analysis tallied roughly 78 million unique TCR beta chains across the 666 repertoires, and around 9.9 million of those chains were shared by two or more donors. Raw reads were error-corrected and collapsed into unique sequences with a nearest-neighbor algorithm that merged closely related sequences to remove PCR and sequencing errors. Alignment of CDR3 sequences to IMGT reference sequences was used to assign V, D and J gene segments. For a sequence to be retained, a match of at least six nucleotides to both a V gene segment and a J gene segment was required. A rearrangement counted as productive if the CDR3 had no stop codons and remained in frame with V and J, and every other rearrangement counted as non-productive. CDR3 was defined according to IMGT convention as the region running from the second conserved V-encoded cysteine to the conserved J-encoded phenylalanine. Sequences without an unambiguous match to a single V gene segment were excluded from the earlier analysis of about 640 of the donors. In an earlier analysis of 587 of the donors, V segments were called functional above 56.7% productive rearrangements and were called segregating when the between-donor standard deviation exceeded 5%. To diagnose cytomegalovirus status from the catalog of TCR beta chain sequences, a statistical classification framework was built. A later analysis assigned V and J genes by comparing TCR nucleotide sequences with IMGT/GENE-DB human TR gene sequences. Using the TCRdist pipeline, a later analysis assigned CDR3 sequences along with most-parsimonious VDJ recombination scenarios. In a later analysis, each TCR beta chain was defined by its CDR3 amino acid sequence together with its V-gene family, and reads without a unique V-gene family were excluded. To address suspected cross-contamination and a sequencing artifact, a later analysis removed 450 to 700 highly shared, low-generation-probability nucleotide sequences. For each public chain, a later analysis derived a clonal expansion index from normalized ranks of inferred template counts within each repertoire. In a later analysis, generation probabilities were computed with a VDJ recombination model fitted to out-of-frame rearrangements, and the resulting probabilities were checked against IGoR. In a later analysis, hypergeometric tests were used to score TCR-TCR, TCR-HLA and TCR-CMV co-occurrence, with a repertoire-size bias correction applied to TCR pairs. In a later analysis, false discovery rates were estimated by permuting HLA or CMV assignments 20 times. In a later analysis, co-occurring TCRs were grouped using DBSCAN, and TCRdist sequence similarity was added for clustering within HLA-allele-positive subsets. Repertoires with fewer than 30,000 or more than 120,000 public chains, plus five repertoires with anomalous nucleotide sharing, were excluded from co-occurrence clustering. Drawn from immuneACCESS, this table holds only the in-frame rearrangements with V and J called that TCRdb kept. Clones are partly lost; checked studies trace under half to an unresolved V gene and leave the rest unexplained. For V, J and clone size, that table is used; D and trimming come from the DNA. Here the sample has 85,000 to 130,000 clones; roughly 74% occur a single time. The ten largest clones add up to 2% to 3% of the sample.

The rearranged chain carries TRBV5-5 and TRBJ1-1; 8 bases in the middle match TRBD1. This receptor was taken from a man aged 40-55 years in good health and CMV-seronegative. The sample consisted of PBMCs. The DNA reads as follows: TGTGCCAGCAGCTCTAGACAGGGGAGAGACACTGAAGCTTTCTTT. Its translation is CASSSRQGRDTEAFF.